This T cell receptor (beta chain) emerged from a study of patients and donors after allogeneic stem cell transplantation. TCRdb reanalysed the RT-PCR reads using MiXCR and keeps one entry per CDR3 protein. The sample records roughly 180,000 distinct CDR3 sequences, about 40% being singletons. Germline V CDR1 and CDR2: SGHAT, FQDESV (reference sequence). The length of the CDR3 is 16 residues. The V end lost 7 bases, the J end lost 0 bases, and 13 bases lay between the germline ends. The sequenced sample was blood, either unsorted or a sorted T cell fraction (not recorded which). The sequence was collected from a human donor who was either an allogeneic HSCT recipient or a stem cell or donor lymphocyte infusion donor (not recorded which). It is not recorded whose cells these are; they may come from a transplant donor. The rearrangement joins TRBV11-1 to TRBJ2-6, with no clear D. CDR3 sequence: CASTQDPFSGANVLTF. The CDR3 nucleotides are TGTGCCAGCACCCAGGATCCATTCTCTGGGGCCAACGTCCTGACTTTC.